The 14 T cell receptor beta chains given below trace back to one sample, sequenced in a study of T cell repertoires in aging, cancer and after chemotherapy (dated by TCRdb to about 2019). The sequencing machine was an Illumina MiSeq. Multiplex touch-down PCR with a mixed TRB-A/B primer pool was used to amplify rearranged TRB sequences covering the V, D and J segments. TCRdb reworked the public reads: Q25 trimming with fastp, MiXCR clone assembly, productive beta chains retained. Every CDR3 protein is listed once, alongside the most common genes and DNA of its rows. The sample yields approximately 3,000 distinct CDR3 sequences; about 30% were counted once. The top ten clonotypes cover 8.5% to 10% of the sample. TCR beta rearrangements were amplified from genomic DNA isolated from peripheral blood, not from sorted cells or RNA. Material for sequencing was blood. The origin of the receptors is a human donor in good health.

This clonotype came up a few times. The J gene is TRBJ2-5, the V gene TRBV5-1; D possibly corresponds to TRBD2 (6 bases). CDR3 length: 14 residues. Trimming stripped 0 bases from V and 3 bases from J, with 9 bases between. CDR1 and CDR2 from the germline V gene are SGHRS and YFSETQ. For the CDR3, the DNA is TGCGCCAGCAGCTTGGCCACGGGAGAAGAGACCCAGTACTTC. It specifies CASSLATGEETQYF.

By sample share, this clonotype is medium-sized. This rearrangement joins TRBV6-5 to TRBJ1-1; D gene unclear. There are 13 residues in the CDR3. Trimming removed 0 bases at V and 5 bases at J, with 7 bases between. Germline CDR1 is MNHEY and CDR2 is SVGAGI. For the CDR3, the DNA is TGTGCCAGCAGTTACTCTTTGGGGACTGAAGCTTTCTTT. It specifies CASSYSLGTEAFF.

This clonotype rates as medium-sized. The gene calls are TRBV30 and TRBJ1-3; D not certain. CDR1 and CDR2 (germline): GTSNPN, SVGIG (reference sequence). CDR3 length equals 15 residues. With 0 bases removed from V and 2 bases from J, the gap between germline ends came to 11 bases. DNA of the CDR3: TGTGCCTGGAGTGTACACCTGGGAACTGGAAACACCATATATTTT. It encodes CAWSVHLGTGNTIYF.

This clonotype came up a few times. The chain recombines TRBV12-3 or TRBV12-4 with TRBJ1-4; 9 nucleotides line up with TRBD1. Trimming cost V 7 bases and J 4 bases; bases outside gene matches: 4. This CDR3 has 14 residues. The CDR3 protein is CASNPGQGNEKLFF. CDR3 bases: TGTGCCAGCAACCCGGGACAGGGTAATGAAAAACTGTTTTTT.

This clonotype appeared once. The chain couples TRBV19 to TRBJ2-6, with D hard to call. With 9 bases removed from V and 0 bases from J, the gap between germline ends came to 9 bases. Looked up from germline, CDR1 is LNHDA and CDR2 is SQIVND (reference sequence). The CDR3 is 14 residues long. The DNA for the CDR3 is TGTGCCAGCAGCCTCGGCTCTGGGGCCAACGTCCTGACTTTC. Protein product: CASSLGSGANVLTF.

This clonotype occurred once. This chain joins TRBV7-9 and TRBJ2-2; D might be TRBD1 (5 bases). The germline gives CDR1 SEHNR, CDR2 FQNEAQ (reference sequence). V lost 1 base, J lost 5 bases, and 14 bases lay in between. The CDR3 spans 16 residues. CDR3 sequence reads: CASSLGPGAGTGELFF. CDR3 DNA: TGTGCCAGCAGCTTAGGTCCTGGGGCCGGGACCGGGGAGCTGTTTTTT. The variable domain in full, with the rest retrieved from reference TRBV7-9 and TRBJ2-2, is DTGVSQNPRHKITKRGQNVTFRCDPISEHNRLYWYRQTLGQGPEFLTYFQNEAQLEKSRLLSDRFSAERPKGSFSTLEIQRTEQGDSAMYLCASSLGPGAGTGELFFGEGSRLTVL.

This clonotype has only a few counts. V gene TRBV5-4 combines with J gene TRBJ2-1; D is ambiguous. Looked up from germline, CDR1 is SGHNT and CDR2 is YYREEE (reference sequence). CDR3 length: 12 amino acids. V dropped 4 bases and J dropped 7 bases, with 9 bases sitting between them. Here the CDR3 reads CASSPLTNEQFF. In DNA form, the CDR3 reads TGTGCCAGCAGCCCTCTAACAAATGAGCAGTTCTTC.

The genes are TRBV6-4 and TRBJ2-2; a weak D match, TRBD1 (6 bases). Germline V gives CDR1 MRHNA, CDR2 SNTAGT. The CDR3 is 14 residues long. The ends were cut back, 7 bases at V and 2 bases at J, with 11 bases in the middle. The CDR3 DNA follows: TGTGCCAGCAACAGGGACACCAACACCGGGGAGCTGTTTTTT. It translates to CASNRDTNTGELFF.

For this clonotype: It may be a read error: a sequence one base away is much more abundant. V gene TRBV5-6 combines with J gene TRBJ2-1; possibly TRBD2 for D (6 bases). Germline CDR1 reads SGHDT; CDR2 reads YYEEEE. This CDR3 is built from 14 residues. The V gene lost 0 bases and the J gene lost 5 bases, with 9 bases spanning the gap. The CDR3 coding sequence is TGTGCCAGCAGCTTGGCGGGACTCCACAATGAGCAGTTCTTC. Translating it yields CASSLAGLHNEQFF. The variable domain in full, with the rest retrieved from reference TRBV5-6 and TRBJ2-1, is DAGVTQSPTHLIKTRGQQVTLRCSPKSGHDTVSWYQQALGQGPQFIFQYYEEEERQRGNFPDRFSGHQFPNYSSELNVNALLLGDSALYLCASSLAGLHNEQFFGPGTRLTVL.

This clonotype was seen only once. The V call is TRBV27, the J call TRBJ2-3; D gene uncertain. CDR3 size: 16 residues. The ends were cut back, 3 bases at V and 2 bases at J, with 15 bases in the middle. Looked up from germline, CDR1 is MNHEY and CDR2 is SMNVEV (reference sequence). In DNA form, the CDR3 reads TGTGCCAGCAGTTTCGAATTTAGGTATGTCACAGATACGCAGTATTTT. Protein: CASSFEFRYVTDTQYF.

CDR3 in DNA: TGCAGTGCTAGAGCGTACAATAACTCCTACAATGAGCAGTTCTTC. Amino acid sequence: CSARAYNNSYNEQFF. The chain uses TRBV20-1 and TRBJ2-1; no clear D. V lost 1 base, J lost 0 bases, and 10 bases lay in between. This CDR3 region has 15 residues. Germline V gene lookup returns CDR1 DFQATT and CDR2 SNEGSKA (reference sequence).

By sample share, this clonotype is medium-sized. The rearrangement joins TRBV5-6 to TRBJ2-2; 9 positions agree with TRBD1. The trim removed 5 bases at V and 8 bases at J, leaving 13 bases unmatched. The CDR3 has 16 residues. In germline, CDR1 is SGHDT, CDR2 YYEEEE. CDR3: CASREAGTGKPGELFF. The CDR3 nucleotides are TGTGCCAGCAGAGAGGCCGGGACAGGGAAACCAGGGGAGCTGTTTTTT.

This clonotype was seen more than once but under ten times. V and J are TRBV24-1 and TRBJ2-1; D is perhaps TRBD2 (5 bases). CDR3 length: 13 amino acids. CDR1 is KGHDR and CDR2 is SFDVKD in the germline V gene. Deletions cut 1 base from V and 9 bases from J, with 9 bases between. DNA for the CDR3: TGTGCCACCAGTGATTTCTCGGGAAGTGAGCAGTTCTTC. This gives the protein CATSDFSGSEQFF.

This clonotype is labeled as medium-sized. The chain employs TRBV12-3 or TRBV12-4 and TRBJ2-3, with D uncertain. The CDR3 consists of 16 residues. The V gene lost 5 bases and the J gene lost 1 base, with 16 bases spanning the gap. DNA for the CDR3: TGTGCCAGCAGTGCGCTAGTAGCCTGGGGCACAGATACGCAGTATTTT. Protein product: CASSALVAWGTDTQYF.